This T cell receptor (beta chain) came from a study of graft-versus-host responses after intestinal transplantation (dated by TCRdb to the early 2020s). Concerning the study at large: Recipients received multivisceral, liver-intestinal, or isolated intestinal transplants. Every recipient was given anti-thymocyte globulin induction, followed by around three years of maintenance tacrolimus and steroids. After intestinal transplantation, graft-versus-host and host-versus-graft alloreactive T cell clones in the graft, circulation and bone marrow were tracked using bulk TCR-beta CDR3 sequencing. To identify alloreactive clones, pre-transplant mixed lymphocyte reaction products were sequenced and compared with unstimulated pre-transplant donor and recipient T cells. The cohort enrolled about two dozen intestinal transplant recipients, one of whom was a retransplant, and a few patients without pretransplant specimens were excluded. A peak of at least 4% donor T cells among recipient peripheral blood mononuclear cells was the definition used for donor T cell macrochimerism. Rather than going through the commercial service, samples from three later patients were sequenced in-house on an Illumina MiSeq and processed with MiXCR.

Library creation used the immunoSEQ multiplex PCR assay. For most patients, genomic DNA was isolated using the Qiagen DNeasy Blood and Tissue Kit and was shipped frozen to Adaptive Biotechnologies for TCR sequencing. For most patients, high-throughput TCR-beta CDR3 sequencing of genomic DNA was performed by Adaptive Biotechnologies. Per the source publication's procedure: TCR sequencing data were retrieved from Adaptive's ImmunoSEQ software for 18 patients, whereas three other patients were processed with MiXCR and VDJtools. To correct CD4 versus CD8 sorting errors, any sequence found in both subsets at a frequency ratio below 5:1 was removed. Because the origin of CDR3 nucleotide sequences shared between donor and recipient could not be assigned, those sequences were removed. To be classed as alloreactive, a clone needed at least 2-fold expansion over unstimulated cells and a minimum CFSE-low frequency of 0.002% (template counts) or 0.001% (read counts). Clones were considered mappable if detected in sequenced pre-transplant spleen, lymph node, or MLR CFSE-low populations of the donor or recipient. Cumulative frequency of alloreactive clones was calculated as a percentage of all sequences weighted by copy number. As stored in TCRdb, this immuneACCESS dataset retains in-frame rearrangements with V and J assigned. A fraction of the clones does not appear; measured against another copy, unresolved V genes explain less than half of the discrepancy, and the remainder lacks a known reason. V, J and clone size reflect that table, while D and trimming were determined from the DNA. The sample table lists 55,000 to 80,000 clones, roughly 90% of them with a count of one. The top ten clones comprise 1.5% to 2% of the sample.

V lost 3 bases and J lost 9 bases; the stretch between them is 24 bases long. From the cysteine up to the phenylalanine, the CDR3 has a length of 17 residues. The only DNA kept is the CDR3, 51 bases in frame from the first base. CDR1 MGHRA and CDR2 YSYEKL are derived from the germline V gene. Overall study results and their limits: In the allografts of patients with donor T cell macrochimerism, GvH to HvG T cell clonal ratios were high. GvH clones were detected in recipient bone marrow, and some of these GvH clones were observed earlier in ileal mucosa or blood, consistent with an intestinal mucosal origin. Conclusions were limited by the relatively low number and heterogeneity of intestinal transplant patients. Peak levels of circulating GvH clones were associated with declines in HvG clones early after transplant.

The time point label, read with the paper, signifies: cells obtained before transplantation from donor or recipient. CD3+CD4+ and CD3+CD8+ populations were FACS-sorted from unstimulated pre-transplant donor and recipient cells taken from spleen or lymph nodes. As to this clone: The antigen this receptor binds is unknown. Base qualities are not at hand, and no much larger clone is one base apart.

This specimen was unstimulated CD8+ T cells sorted from spleen or lymph node cells, taken before transplant. The clonotype originates from a human donor who was the organ donor for an intestinal transplant. The V and J segments used are TRBV4-1 and TRBJ2-1; the best D guess is TRBD1, with 5 bases matching. The CDR3 sequence is CASSQVLQGPPNGEQFF. DNA sequence: TGCGCCAGCAGCCAGGTGCTCCAGGGCCCGCCCAACGGTGAGCAGTTCTTC.